The entry that follows covers one T cell receptor beta chain sequence. Its antigen is currently unknown. Time point in this sample: recipient sample about 28 days before transplant, after cytoreduction. The data are from a study of T cell clonotyping in hematopoietic cell transplantation. Losses at the gene ends were 6 bases for V and 5 bases for J; bases not matched to a gene: 9. Per the germline V gene, CDR1 is MDHEN and CDR2 is SYDVKM. The CDR3 has 14 amino acids. Repertoires were generated with immunoSEQ multiplex PCR, while TCRdb's copy carries only in-frame clones and drops some. The repertoire has tens of thousands of clones, 85% to 90% of them found once; the top ten carry 5.5% to 7%. Whole-study results and caveats: CD4 and CD8 repertoire contributions could not be separated without sorting.

The clonotype was recovered from a man aged 55 to 70 with biphenotypic leukemia. Some clones in this sample may be carry-over from other donors' samples. The chain has TRBV28 and TRBJ1-2; TRBD1 agrees at 7 bases. The sample consisted of peripheral blood mononuclear cells, taken before stem cell transplant. DNA for the CDR3: TGTGCCAGCAGACCAGACAGGGTCGGATATGGCTACACCTTC. Amino acids: CASRPDRVGYGYTF.